The 4 T cell receptor beta chains below come from one sample, sequenced in a study of post-analysis software for immune sequencing data (dated by TCRdb to between 2014 and 2017). Overall study results and their limits: Patients showed significantly higher frequencies than controls for 4 or 5 TRBV segments, among them TRBV5-6, TRBV5-1 and TRBV20-1.

No cognate antigen is known for these TCRs. Preparation of the library involved PCR. Sequencing was carried out with an Illumina HiSeq 2500. Unique molecular identifiers were incorporated into TCR beta cDNA libraries to reduce PCR and sequencing biases. TCRdb cleaned the public reads at Q25 with fastp, built clones with MiXCR and kept in-frame beta chains. Identical CDR3 proteins give one entry, which carries the most common genes and DNA. Recorded for this sample are 750,000 to 950,000 distinct CDR3 sequences; more than 45% of them occurred a single time. The top ten clonotypes cover approximately 4.4% of the sample. Sample: blood. The receptors stem from a girl between 10 and 17 years old with multiple sclerosis.

This clonotype occurred a few times. One junction end disagrees with the germline gene, perhaps due to a read error. The chain employs TRBV12-3 or TRBV12-4 and TRBJ2-7; 8 bases are a match to TRBD2. This CDR3 spans 14 amino acids. The CDR3 sequence: CASRLAGTSYEQYF. The CDR3 nucleotides are TGTGCCAGCAGATTAGCGGGAACCTCCTACGAGCAGTACTTC.

This clonotype was seen a few times. The chain combines TRBV2 with TRBJ1-5; D remains ambiguous. The CDR3 runs to 15 residues. Trimming shortened V by 6 bases and J by 0 bases, and 12 bases separated the two germline ends. The germline gives CDR1 SNHLY, CDR2 FYNNEI. CDR3 protein: CASSSASYSNQPQHF. CDR3 DNA: TGTGCCAGCAGCTCAGCCAGCTATAGCAATCAGCCCCAGCATTTT.

This clonotype has just a few counts. The chain couples TRBV30 to TRBJ1-4; D not resolved. CDR3 size: 11 residues. Germline CDR1 reads GTSNPN; CDR2 reads SVGIG (reference sequence). V was cut by 4 bases and J by 7 bases, with 7 bases left in between. DNA for the CDR3: TGTGCCTGGACGGAGGGTGAAAAACTGTTTTTT. Residues: CAWTEGEKLFF.

This clonotype was seen a few times. The chain joins TRBV11-3 to TRBJ2-7; D not certain. The length of the CDR3 is 11 residues. V lost 1 base, J lost 7 bases, and 5 bases lay in between. Germline-derived CDR1 and CDR2 are SGHNT and YENEEA. The CDR3 loop is CASSLVEEQYF. DNA for the CDR3: TGTGCCAGCAGCTTAGTGGAGGAGCAGTACTTC.